Below are 8 T cell receptor beta chains sequenced from a single sample in a study of blood T cell repertoires in COVID-19. Sequenced by immunoSEQ multiplex PCR; TCRdb stores in-frame clones only, minus some. The table has about 150,000 clones, approximately 85% seen once. Sequencing used peripheral blood. These receptors all stem from a man in his sixties with COVID-19, enrolled during active disease.

The genes are TRBV30 and TRBJ1-5; possibly TRBD1 for D (6 bases). This CDR3 is 13 amino acids long. The germline V gene has CDR1 GTSNPN and CDR2 SVGIG (reference sequence). V gave up 2 bases and J gave up 6 bases, with 11 bases separating them. The CDR3 loop reads CAWSPTGSQPQHF. For the CDR3, the DNA is TGTGCCTGGAGTCCTACAGGGAGTCAGCCCCAGCATTTT.

V and J are TRBV18 and TRBJ1-1; D remains unclear. Trimming left V 6 bases short and J 5 bases short, with 13 bases between. This CDR3 spans 13 amino acids. CDR1 and CDR2 (germline): KGHSH, LQKENI. The CDR3 region has the DNA TGTGCCAGCTCGCCGCGACGGGATACTGAAGCTTTCTTT. This translates into CASSPRRDTEAFF.

On this clone: The same CDR3 is also encoded by other DNA sequences in this sample. This rearrangement joins TRBV28 to TRBJ2-7, with 9 bases lining up with TRBD1. The CDR3 extends over 14 amino acids. The V gene end was trimmed by 3 bases and the J gene end by 2 bases; junction bases not matched to a gene: 2. From germline, CDR1 is MDHEN and CDR2 SYDVKM. The CDR3 DNA is TGTGCCAGCAGTTTCGGGGACAGGGCCTACGAGCAGTACTTC. This codes for CASSFGDRAYEQYF. The variable domain in full, with the rest retrieved from reference TRBV28 and TRBJ2-7, is DVKVTQSSRYLVKRTGEKVFLECVQDMDHENMFWYRQDPGLGLRLIYFSYDVKMKEKGDIPEGYSVSREKKERFSLILESASTNQTSMYLCASSFGDRAYEQYFGPGTRLTVT.

Points on this clone: The same CDR3 is also encoded by other DNA sequences in this sample. This sequence joins TRBV20-1 and TRBJ2-5; tentatively, D is TRBD2 (7 bases). The ends were cut back, 3 bases at V and 4 bases at J, with 12 bases in the middle. This CDR3 is 13 amino acids long. Germline-derived CDR1 and CDR2 are DFQATT and SNEGSKA (reference sequence). The CDR3 spells CSASQGGGETQYF. DNA for the CDR3: TGCAGTGCTAGTCAAGGGGGGGGAGAGACCCAGTACTTC.

The chain joins TRBV11-3 to TRBJ1-1, with D hard to call. Germline CDR1 is SGHNT and CDR2 is YENEEA. This CDR3 spans 15 amino acids. With 2 bases removed from V and 11 bases from J, the gap between germline ends came to 21 bases. The CDR3 nucleotides are TGTGCCAGCAGCTTAATCGGGAGGACTGCCACCCCGGCTTTCTTT. This translates into CASSLIGRTATPAFF.

This chain links TRBV7-9 with TRBJ1-3; 10 bases line up with TRBD1. The CDR3 spans 18 residues. Germline CDR1 is SEHNR and CDR2 is FQNEAQ (reference sequence). Trimming took 4 bases from V and 0 from J; bases not matched to a gene: 9. The CDR3 spells CASSSPGQGLYSGNTIYF. Here the CDR3 DNA reads TGTGCCAGCAGCTCGCCGGGACAGGGGCTCTACTCTGGAAACACCATATATTTT.

This clone was seen a few times. The chain employs TRBV6-4 and TRBJ2-1; 10 bases agree with TRBD2. Germline V gene lookup returns CDR1 MRHNA and CDR2 SNTAGT. CDR3 length equals 15 residues. The ends lost 6 bases at V and 3 bases at J; junction bases unmatched: 5. The CDR3, as DNA: TGTGCCAGCAGCTACCTAGCGGGAGACTACAATGAGCAGTTCTTC. Amino acids: CASSYLAGDYNEQFF.

CDR3: CASNDRASYNEQFF. Written as DNA, the CDR3 is TGTGCCAGCAATGACAGGGCCTCCTACAATGAGCAGTTCTTC. V gene TRBV28 combines with J gene TRBJ2-1; 7 bases match TRBD1. Germline V gives CDR1 MDHEN, CDR2 SYDVKM. J gave up 0 bases and V 7 bases, and 3 bases lay outside the gene matches. CDR3 length: 14 residues.